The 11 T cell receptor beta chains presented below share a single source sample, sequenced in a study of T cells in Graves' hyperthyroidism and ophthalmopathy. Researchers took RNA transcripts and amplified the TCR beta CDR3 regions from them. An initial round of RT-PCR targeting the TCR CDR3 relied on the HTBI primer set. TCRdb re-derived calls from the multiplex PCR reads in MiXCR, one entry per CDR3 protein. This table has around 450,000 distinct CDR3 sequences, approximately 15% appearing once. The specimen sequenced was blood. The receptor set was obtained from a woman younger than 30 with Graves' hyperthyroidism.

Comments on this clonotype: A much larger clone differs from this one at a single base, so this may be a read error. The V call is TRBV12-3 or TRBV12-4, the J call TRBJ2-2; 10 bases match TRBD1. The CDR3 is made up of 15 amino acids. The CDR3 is CASSQGQGNTGEPFF. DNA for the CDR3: TGTGCCAGCAGCCAGGGACAGGGGAACACCGGGGAGCCGTTTTTT.

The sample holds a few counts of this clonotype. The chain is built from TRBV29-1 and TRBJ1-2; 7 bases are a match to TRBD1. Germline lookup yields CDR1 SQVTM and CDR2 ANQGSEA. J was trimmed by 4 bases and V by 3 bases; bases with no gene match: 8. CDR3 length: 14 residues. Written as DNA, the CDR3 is TGCAGCGTTGATTTTCGGACAGGAACCTATGGCTACACCTTC. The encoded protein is CSVDFRTGTYGYTF.

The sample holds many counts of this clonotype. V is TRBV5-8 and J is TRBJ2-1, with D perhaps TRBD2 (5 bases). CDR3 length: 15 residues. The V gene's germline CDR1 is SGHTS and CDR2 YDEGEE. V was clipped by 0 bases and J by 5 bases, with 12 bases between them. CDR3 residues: CASSLAGRGNNEQFF. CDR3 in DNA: TGTGCCAGCAGCTTGGCCGGACGGGGAAACAATGAGCAGTTCTTC.

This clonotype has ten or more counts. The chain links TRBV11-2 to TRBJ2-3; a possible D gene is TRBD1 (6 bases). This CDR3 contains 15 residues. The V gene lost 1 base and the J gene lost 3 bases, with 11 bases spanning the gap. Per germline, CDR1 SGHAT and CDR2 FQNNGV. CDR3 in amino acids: CASSLVWGPTDTQYF. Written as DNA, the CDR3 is TGTGCCAGCAGCTTAGTTTGGGGGCCTACAGATACGCAGTATTTT.

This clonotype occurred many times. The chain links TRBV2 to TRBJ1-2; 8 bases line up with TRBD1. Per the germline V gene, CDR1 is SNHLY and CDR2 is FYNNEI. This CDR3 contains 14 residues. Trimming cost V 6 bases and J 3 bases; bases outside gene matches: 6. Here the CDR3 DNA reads TGTGCCAGCAGAATGGACAGGGATGACTATGGCTACACCTTC. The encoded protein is CASRMDRDDYGYTF.

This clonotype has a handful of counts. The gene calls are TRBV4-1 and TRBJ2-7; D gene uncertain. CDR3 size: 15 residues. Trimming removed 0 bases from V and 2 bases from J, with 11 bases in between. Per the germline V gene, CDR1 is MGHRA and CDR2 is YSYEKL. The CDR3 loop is CASSQEGAGTYEQYF. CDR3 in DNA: TGCGCCAGCAGCCAAGAGGGCGCCGGAACCTACGAGCAGTACTTC.

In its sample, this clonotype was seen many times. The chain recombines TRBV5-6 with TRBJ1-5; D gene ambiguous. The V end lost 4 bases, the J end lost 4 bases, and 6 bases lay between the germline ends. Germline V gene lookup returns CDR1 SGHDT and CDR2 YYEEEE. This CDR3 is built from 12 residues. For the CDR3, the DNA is TGTGCCAGCAGCGCGGGAAATCAGCCCCAGCATTTT. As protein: CASSAGNQPQHF.

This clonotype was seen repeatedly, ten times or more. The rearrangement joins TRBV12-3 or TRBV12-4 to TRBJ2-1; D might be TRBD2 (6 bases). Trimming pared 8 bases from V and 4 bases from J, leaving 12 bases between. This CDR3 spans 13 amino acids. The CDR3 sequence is CASAASEYNEQFF. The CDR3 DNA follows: TGTGCCAGCGCGGCTAGCGAGTACAATGAGCAGTTCTTC.

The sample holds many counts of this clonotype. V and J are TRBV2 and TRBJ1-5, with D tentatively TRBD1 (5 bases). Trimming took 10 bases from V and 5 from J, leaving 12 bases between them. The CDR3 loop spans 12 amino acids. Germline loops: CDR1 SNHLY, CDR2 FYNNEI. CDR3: CATSFRDQPQHF. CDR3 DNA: TGTGCCACCTCCTTCAGGGATCAGCCCCAGCATTTT.

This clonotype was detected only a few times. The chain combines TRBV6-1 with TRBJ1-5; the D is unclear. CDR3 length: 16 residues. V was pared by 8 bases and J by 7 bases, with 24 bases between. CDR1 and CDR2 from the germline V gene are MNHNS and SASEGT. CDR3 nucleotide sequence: TGTGCCAGCCACGATGCGTCTTTTGGGGTCGGACAGCCCCAGCATTTT. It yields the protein CASHDASFGVGQPQHF.

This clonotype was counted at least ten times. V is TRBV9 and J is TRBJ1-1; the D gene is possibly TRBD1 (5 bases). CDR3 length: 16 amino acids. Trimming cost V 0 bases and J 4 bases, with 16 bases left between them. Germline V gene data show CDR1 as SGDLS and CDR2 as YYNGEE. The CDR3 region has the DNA TGTGCCAGCAGCGTAGGCGCAGGACCCGGGGGCACTGAAGCTTTCTTT. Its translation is CASSVGAGPGGTEAFF.